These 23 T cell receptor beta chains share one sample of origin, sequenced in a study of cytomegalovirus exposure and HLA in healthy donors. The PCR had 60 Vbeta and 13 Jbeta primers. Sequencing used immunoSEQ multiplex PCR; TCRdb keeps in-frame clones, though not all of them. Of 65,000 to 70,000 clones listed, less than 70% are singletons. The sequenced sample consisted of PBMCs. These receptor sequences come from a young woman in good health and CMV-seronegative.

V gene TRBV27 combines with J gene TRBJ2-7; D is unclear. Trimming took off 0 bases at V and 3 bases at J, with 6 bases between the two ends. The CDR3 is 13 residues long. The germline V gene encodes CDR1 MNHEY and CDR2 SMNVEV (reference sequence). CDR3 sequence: CASSLSASYEQYF. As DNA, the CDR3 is TGTGCCAGCAGTTTATCTGCCAGCTACGAGCAGTACTTC.

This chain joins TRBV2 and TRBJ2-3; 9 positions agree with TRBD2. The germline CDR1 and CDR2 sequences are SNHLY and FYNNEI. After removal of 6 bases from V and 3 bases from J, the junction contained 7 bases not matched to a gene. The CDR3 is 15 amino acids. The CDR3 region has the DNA TGTGCCAGCAGAGGGGATAGCGGGGGAACAGATACGCAGTATTTT. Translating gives CASRGDSGGTDTQYF.

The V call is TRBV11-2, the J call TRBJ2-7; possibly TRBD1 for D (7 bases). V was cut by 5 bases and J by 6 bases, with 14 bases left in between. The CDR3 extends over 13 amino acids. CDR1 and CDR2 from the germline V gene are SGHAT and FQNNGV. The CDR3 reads CASSQRQGGEQYF. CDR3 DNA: TGTGCCAGCAGCCAGAGACAGGGAGGCGAGCAGTACTTC. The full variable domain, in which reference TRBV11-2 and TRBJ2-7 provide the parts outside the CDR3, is EAGVAQSPRYKIIEKRQSVAFWCNPISGHATLYWYQQILGQGPKLLIQFQNNGVVDDSQLPKDRFSAERLKGVDSTLKIQPAKLEDSAVYLCASSQRQGGEQYFGPGTRLTVT.

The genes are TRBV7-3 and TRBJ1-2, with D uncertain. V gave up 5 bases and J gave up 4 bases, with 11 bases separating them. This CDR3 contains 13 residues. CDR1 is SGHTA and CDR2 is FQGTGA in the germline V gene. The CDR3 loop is CASSDGEAYGYTF. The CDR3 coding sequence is TGTGCCAGCAGCGACGGGGAGGCCTATGGCTACACCTTC.

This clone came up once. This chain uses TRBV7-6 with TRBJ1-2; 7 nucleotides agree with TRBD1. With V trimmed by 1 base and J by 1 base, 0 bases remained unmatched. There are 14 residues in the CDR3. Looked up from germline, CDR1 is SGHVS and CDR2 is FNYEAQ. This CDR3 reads CASSLGDSNYGYTF. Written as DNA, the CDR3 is TGTGCCAGCAGCTTAGGGGACAGTAACTATGGCTACACCTTC.

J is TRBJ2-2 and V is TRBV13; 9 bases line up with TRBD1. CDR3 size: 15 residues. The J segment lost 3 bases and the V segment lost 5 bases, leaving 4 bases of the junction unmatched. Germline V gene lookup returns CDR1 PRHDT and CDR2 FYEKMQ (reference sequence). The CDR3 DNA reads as TGTGCCAGCAGCCCACAGGGGGCTCACACCGGGGAGCTGTTTTTT. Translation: CASSPQGAHTGELFF.

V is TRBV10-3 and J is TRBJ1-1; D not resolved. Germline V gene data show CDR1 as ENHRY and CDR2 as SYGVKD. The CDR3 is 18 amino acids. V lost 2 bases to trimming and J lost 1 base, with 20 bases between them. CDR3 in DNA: TGTGCCATCAGTGAGGTCGGGTCAGCCCTAATGGGGAACACTGAAGCTTTCTTT. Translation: CAISEVGSALMGNTEAFF.

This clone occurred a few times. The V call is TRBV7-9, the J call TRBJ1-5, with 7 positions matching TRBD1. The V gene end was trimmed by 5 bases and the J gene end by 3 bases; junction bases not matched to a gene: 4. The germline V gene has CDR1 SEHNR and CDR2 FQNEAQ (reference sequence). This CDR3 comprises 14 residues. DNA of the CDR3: TGTGCCAGCAGCCGACAGGGAATCAATCAGCCCCAGCATTTT. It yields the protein CASSRQGINQPQHF.

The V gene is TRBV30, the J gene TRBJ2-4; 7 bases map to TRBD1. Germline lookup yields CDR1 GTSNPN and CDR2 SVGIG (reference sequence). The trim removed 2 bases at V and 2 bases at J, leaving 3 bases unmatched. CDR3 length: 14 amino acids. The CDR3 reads CAWSLTGSKNIQYF. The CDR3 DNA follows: TGTGCCTGGAGTTTGACAGGGTCCAAAAACATTCAGTACTTC.

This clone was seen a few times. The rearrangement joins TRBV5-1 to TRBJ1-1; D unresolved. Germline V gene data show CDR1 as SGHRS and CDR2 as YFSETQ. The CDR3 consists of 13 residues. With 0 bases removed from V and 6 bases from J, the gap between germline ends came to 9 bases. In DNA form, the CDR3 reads TGCGCCAGCAGCTTGGTGGCAAACGCTGAAGCTTTCTTT. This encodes CASSLVANAEAFF.

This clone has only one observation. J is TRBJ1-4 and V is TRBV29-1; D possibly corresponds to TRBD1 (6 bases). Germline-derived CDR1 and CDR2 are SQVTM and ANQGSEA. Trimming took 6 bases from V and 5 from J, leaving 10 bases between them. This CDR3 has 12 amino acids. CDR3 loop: CSVGQPNEKLFF. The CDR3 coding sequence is TGCAGCGTAGGACAGCCCAATGAAAAACTGTTTTTT. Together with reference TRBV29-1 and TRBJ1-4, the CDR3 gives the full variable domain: SAVISQKPSRDICQRGTSLTIQCQVDSQVTMMFWYRQQPGQSLTLIATANQGSEATYESGFVIDKFPISRPNLTFSTLTVSNMSPEDSSIYLCSVGQPNEKLFFGSGTQLSVL.

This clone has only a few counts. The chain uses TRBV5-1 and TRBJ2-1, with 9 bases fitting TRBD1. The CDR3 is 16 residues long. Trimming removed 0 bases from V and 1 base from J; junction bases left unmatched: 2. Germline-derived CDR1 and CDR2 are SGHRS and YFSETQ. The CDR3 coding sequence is TGCGCCAGCAGCTTGGAGGACAGGGGTTCCTACAATGAGCAGTTCTTC. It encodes CASSLEDRGSYNEQFF.

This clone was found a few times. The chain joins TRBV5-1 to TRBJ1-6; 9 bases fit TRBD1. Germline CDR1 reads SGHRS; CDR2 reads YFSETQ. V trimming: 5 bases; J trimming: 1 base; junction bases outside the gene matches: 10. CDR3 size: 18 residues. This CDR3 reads CASSTGTGMGSYNSPLHF. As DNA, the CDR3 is TGCGCCAGCAGTACCGGGACAGGGATGGGTTCCTATAATTCACCCCTCCACTTT.

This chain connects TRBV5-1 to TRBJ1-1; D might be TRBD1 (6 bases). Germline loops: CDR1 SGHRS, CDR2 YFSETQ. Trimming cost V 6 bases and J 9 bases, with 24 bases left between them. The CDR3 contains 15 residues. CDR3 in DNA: TGCGCCAGCACCACGGATCGGGGGGGCAACTATCAAGCTTTCTTT. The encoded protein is CASTTDRGGNYQAFF.

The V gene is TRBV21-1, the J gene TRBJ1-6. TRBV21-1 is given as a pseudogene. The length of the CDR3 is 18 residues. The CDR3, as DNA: TGTGCCAGCAGCAAAGACGGATTCGGGGTTAATGTGGATTCACCCCTCCACTTT. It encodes CASSKDGFGVNVDSPLHF.

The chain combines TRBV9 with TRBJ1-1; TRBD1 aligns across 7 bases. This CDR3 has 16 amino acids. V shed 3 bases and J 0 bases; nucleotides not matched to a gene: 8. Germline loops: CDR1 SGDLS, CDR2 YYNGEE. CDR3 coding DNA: TGTGCCAGCAGCGACCGACAGGGCCTGATGAACACTGAAGCTTTCTTT. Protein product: CASSDRQGLMNTEAFF.

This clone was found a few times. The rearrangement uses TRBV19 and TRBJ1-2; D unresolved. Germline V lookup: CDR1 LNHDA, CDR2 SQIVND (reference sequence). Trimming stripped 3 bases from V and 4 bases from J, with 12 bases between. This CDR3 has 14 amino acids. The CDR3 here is CASSILAGGYGYTF. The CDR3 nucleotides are TGTGCCAGTAGTATTTTGGCAGGAGGCTATGGCTACACCTTC.

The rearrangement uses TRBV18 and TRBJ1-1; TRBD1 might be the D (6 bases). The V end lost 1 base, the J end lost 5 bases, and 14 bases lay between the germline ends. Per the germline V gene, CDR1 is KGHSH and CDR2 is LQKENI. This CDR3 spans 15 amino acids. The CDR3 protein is CASSPRGRGGTEAFF. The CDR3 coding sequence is TGTGCCAGCTCACCACGGGGTAGGGGGGGTACTGAAGCTTTCTTT. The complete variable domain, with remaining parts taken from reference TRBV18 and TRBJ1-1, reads NAGVMQNPRHLVRRRGQEARLRCSPMKGHSHVYWYRQLPEEGLKFMVYLQKENIIDESGMPKERFSAEFPKEGPSILRIQQVVRGDSAAYFCASSPRGRGGTEAFFGQGTRLTVV.

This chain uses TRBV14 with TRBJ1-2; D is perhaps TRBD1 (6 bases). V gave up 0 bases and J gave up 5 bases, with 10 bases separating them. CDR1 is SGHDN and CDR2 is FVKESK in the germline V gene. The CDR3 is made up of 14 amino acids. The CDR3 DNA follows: TGTGCCAGCAGCCAAGATCGGGGGGCTTATGGCTACACCTTC. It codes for CASSQDRGAYGYTF.

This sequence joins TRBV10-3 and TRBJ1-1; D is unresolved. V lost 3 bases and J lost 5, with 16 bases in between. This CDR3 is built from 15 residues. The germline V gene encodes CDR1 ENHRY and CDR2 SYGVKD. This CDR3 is CAISDPTYEVTEAFF. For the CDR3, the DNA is TGTGCCATCAGTGATCCGACCTACGAGGTGACTGAAGCTTTCTTT.

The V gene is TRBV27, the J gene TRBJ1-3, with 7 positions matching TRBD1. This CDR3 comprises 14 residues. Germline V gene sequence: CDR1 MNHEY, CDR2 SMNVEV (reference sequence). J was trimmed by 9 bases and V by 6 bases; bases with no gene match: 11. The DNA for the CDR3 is TGTGCCAGCAGAACAGGGGCCTCCGGAGCCACCATATATTTT. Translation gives CASRTGASGATIYF.

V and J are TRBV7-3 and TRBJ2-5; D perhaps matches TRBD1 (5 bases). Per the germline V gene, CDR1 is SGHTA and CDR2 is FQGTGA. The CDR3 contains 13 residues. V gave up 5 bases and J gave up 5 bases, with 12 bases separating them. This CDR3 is CASSQGARETQYF. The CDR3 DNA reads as TGTGCCAGCAGCCAAGGGGCACGGGAGACCCAGTACTTC.

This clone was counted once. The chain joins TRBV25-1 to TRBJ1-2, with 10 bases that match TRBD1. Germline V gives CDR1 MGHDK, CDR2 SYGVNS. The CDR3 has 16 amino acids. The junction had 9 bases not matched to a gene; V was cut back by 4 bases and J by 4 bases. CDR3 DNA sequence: TGTGCCAGCAGTGGACAGGGGGCCGCAGTTGGCTATGGCTACACCTTC. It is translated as CASSGQGAAVGYGYTF.